The clone carrying this T cell receptor (beta chain) has only one observation. Its antigen is unidentified. For CDR3 and TCR beta VDJ profiling, genomic DNA was the template used. TCRdb called the reads again in MiXCR, with one record for every CDR3 protein. The sample comprises 200,000 or so distinct CDR3 sequences, 48% of which are singletons, and 8% to 10% rests with the top ten. The authors sequenced patients whose flow cytometry had shown CD8+CD57+ cell expansion. All patients were therapy-naive when blood was sampled. This sample is drawn from a study of CD8+CD57+ T cells in acquired aplastic anemia. As for the study in general: Isolated CD4+ and CD8+ cells, once sorted, yielded DNA averaging about 3.4 ug.

Notes on the study in general: Both patients and controls carried the same twenty-nine CD8+ CDR3 sequences. Patients and controls had CD8+ Simpson's diversity values that were not significantly distinct.

This sequence originates from a human donor with aplastic anemia. What was sequenced was sorted CD4+, CD8+, or CD8+CD57+ T cells (not recorded which) from PBMCs.

The CDR3 loop is CASSSNRDNEQFF. The CDR3 nucleotides read TGTGCCAGCAGTTCAAACAGGGACAATGAGCAGTTCTTC. The rearrangement links TRBV6-5 to TRBJ2-1, with a weak D call TRBD1 (6 bases). The germline V gene has CDR1 MNHEY and CDR2 SVGAGI. Trimming pared 4 bases from V and 5 bases from J, leaving 9 bases between. The CDR3 is 13 residues long.